The 27 T cell receptor beta chains given below trace back to one sample, sequenced in a study of a mutant IDH1 vaccine in newly diagnosed glioma. Time point reported: week 11, during vaccination. Each dose of the vaccine consisted of 300 ug of mutant IDH1 20-mer peptide, with topical imiquimod. Sequencing used immunoSEQ multiplex PCR; TCRdb keeps in-frame clones, though not all of them. This sample has 20,000 to 25,000 clones; roughly 72% occur once, and the top ten carry about 10%. The antigens of these receptors remain unknown. Specimen: peripheral blood mononuclear cells (PBMCs), collected from a glioma patient whose treatment included an IDH1 peptide vaccine. The origin of the receptors is a man aged 18 to 35 with glioma. Some clones in this sample may be carry-over from other donors' samples.

The chain has TRBV2 and TRBJ2-7, with 9 positions matching TRBD1. CDR3 length: 14 amino acids. Germline V gene data show CDR1 as SNHLY and CDR2 as FYNNEI. The J segment lost 5 bases and the V segment lost 8 bases, leaving 10 bases of the junction unmatched. CDR3 amino acids: CASGPGTGSNEQYF. The CDR3 bases are TGTGCCAGCGGACCCGGGACAGGGAGTAACGAGCAGTACTTC.

Only one count was recorded for this clone. The chain uses TRBV5-4 and TRBJ2-2, with D perhaps TRBD1 or TRBD2 (5 bases each). Trimming pared 3 bases from V and 0 bases from J, leaving 9 bases between. Looked up from germline, CDR1 is SGHNT and CDR2 is YYREEE (reference sequence). CDR3 length: 15 amino acids. This chain's CDR3 is CASSSGTPNTGELFF. In DNA, the CDR3 is TGTGCCAGCAGCTCCGGGACCCCGAACACCGGGGAGCTGTTTTTT.

This clone has only a few counts. The J gene is TRBJ1-2, the V gene TRBV4-2; 7 nucleotides agree with TRBD1. CDR3 length: 15 amino acids. Trimming cost V 2 bases and J 4 bases; bases outside gene matches: 7. Germline V gives CDR1 LGHNA, CDR2 YNFKEQ. The CDR3 coding sequence is TGTGCCAGCAGCCAACGAACCGGGACAGTCTATGGCTACACCTTC. It codes for CASSQRTGTVYGYTF.

The chain combines TRBV10-3 with TRBJ1-4; D perhaps matches TRBD1 (5 bases). Trimming took 6 bases from V and 5 from J, leaving 10 bases between them. The germline V gene has CDR1 ENHRY and CDR2 SYGVKD. The CDR3 runs 13 residues. Written as DNA, the CDR3 is TGTGCCATCAGCACGGGGCTAAATGAAAAACTGTTTTTT. As protein: CAISTGLNEKLFF.

This chain links TRBV7-9 with TRBJ2-1; the D call may be TRBD1 or TRBD2 (5 bases each). V lost 5 bases and J 8 bases, leaving 22 bases between the germline ends. CDR1 SEHNR and CDR2 FQNEAQ come from the germline V gene (reference sequence). CDR3 length equals 16 residues. The CDR3: CASSHGTLVSKYEQFF. The CDR3 coding sequence is TGTGCCAGCAGCCACGGGACCCTCGTAAGCAAGTATGAGCAGTTCTTC.

The chain has TRBV4-3 and TRBJ1-2; a possible D gene is TRBD1 (5 bases). Germline V gene lookup returns CDR1 LGHNA and CDR2 YSLEER. V lost 0 bases and J 4 bases, leaving 18 bases between the germline ends. This CDR3 is 17 amino acids long. The CDR3 DNA follows: TGCGCCAGCAGCCAAGATAGGTCTGCCGGACAACTCTATGGCTACACCTTC. It yields the protein CASSQDRSAGQLYGYTF.

The chain recombines TRBV11-2 with TRBJ2-5; 9 positions match TRBD2. The CDR3 loop spans 16 amino acids. CDR1 is SGHAT, CDR2 FQNNGV, per germline. The J segment lost 2 bases and the V segment lost 2 bases, leaving 6 bases of the junction unmatched. Here the CDR3 reads CASSLKSGGRQETQYF. CDR3 DNA sequence: TGTGCCAGCAGCTTAAAAAGCGGGGGGAGGCAAGAGACCCAGTACTTC.

This clone was picked up one time. V is TRBV30 and J is TRBJ2-1; D may be TRBD2 (6 bases). V shed 5 bases and J shed 3 bases, with 8 bases lying between them. CDR1 is GTSNPN, CDR2 SVGIG, per germline (reference sequence). This CDR3 comprises 12 residues. CDR3 nucleotide sequence: TGTGCCTGGGCGGGAATCTACAATGAGCAGTTCTTC. It is translated as CAWAGIYNEQFF.

This clone occurred a few times. This sequence joins TRBV19 and TRBJ1-2; 8 bases fit TRBD1. The CDR3 is made up of 14 amino acids. J was trimmed by 4 bases and V by 3 bases; bases with no gene match: 4. Germline CDR1 reads LNHDA; CDR2 reads SQIVND (reference sequence). CDR3 sequence reads: CASSIWTGSYGYTF. CDR3 bases: TGTGCCAGTAGTATTTGGACAGGGTCCTATGGCTACACCTTC.

V usage is TRBV13 and J usage is TRBJ2-7; 7 bases align to TRBD2. CDR1 is PRHDT, CDR2 FYEKMQ, per germline (reference sequence). With 2 bases clipped from V and 4 bases from J, the junction kept 8 bases outside the gene matches. The CDR3 consists of 15 residues. CDR3 DNA: TGTGCCAGCAGCTTATGGGGCGGGAGAGGTTACGAGCAGTACTTC. Its translation: CASSLWGGRGYEQYF.

The chain carries TRBV14 and TRBJ2-1; possible D gene TRBD1, 5 bases. Looked up from germline, CDR1 is SGHDN and CDR2 is FVKESK. The CDR3 runs 15 residues. Trimming took 4 bases from V and 6 from J, leaving 16 bases between them. CDR3 protein: CASSPNLQAINEQFF. CDR3 coding DNA: TGTGCCAGCAGCCCGAACCTACAGGCGATCAATGAGCAGTTCTTC. The full variable domain, in which reference TRBV14 and TRBJ2-1 provide the parts outside the CDR3, is EAGVTQFPSHSVIEKGQTVTLRCDPISGHDNLYWYRRVMGKEIKFLLHFVKESKQDESGMPNNRFLAERTGGTYSTLKVQPAELEDSGVYFCASSPNLQAINEQFFGPGTRLTVL.

This clone was seen a few times. This chain uses TRBV5-1 with TRBJ2-7; D remains ambiguous. V was shortened by 0 bases and J by 7 bases, with 11 bases between the two germline ends. The CDR3 has 13 amino acids. Per the germline V gene, CDR1 is SGHRS and CDR2 is YFSETQ. The CDR3 DNA follows: TGCGCCAGCAGCTTGGTTGTAAAAGGTGAGCAGTACTTC. This sequence encodes CASSLVVKGEQYF.

This clone was detected only once. This rearrangement joins TRBV27 to TRBJ2-7, with unresolved D. CDR1 is MNHEY, CDR2 SMNVEV, per germline (reference sequence). The CDR3 covers 15 residues. V lost 4 bases to trimming and J lost 5 bases, with 18 bases between them. The chain's CDR3 is CASSSALDRTHEQYF. The CDR3, as DNA: TGTGCCAGCAGTTCCGCCCTAGACCGGACCCACGAGCAGTACTTC.

This clone was observed a handful of times. The J gene is TRBJ1-5, the V gene TRBV9; weak D call: TRBD1 (6 bases). Germline V lookup: CDR1 SGDLS, CDR2 YYNGEE. This CDR3 contains 14 residues. Trimming left V 0 bases short and J 4 bases short, with 8 bases between. CDR3 loop: CASSVEGENQPQHF. In nucleotides, the CDR3 is TGTGCCAGCAGCGTAGAGGGGGAGAATCAGCCCCAGCATTTT. Using reference TRBV9 and TRBJ1-5 for the parts outside the CDR3, the full variable domain is DSGVTQTPKHLITATGQRVTLRCSPRSGDLSVYWYQQSLDQGLQFLIQYYNGEERAKGNILERFSAQQFPDLHSELNLSSLELGDSALYFCASSVEGENQPQHFGDGTRLSIL.

This chain uses TRBV30 with TRBJ1-1; D call uncertain. The germline V gene encodes CDR1 GTSNPN and CDR2 SVGIG (reference sequence). The length of the CDR3 is 13 residues. V was pared by 6 bases and J by 1 base, with 12 bases between. CDR3 region: CACLRTGNTEAFF. CDR3 coding DNA: TGTGCCTGCCTAAGGACCGGGAACACTGAAGCTTTCTTT.

The chain employs TRBV19 and TRBJ1-5, with a weak D call TRBD1 (5 bases). The germline CDR1 and CDR2 sequences are LNHDA and SQIVND (reference sequence). Deletions cut 5 bases from V and 1 base from J, with 12 bases between. The CDR3 has 15 amino acids. CDR3 bases: TGTGCCAGTAGTGCAGGGACTCGCAGCAATCAGCCCCAGCATTTT. Translated: CASSAGTRSNQPQHF.

In its sample, this clone was seen a few times. V gene TRBV5-1 combines with J gene TRBJ2-1; 8 positions match TRBD2. V lost 2 bases, J lost 0 bases, and 1 base stayed unmatched. The CDR3 extends over 15 amino acids. Looked up from germline, CDR1 is SGHRS and CDR2 is YFSETQ. Here the CDR3 DNA reads TGCGCCAGCAGCTTCGGGACTAGCTCCTACAATGAGCAGTTCTTC. It codes for CASSFGTSSYNEQFF.

CDR3 sequence: CASSLSAKRNEQFF. The CDR3 bases are TGTGCCAGCAGTTTAAGTGCTAAACGCAATGAGCAGTTCTTC. The chain joins TRBV27 to TRBJ2-1; D unresolved. The V end was cut by 2 bases, the J end by 6 bases, with 11 bases between. Germline V gene lookup returns CDR1 MNHEY and CDR2 SMNVEV (reference sequence). CDR3 length: 14 residues.

The chain recombines TRBV19 with TRBJ1-5; 9 positions match TRBD1. The length of the CDR3 is 16 residues. Germline assignment: CDR1 LNHDA and CDR2 SQIVND (reference sequence). V was clipped by 6 bases and J by 3 bases; unmatched bases: 9. The CDR3 bases are TGTGCCAGTAGCCCGAGGGACAGGGCTGACAATCAGCCCCAGCATTTT. Encoded protein: CASSPRDRADNQPQHF.

This clone was counted between two and nine times. This chain connects TRBV19 to TRBJ1-5, with D perhaps matching TRBD1 (6 bases). From germline, CDR1 is LNHDA and CDR2 SQIVND (reference sequence). V lost 4 bases, J lost 5 bases, and 15 bases lay in between. CDR3 length: 15 amino acids. In nucleotides, the CDR3 is TGTGCCAGTAGTACCCGGACAGAGGGGTATCAGCCCCAGCATTTT. This sequence encodes CASSTRTEGYQPQHF.

The V gene is TRBV5-4, the J gene TRBJ2-3; D perhaps matches TRBD2 (6 bases). Germline values: CDR1 SGHNT, CDR2 YYREEE (reference sequence). CDR3 length equals 15 residues. Trimming stripped 4 bases from V and 0 bases from J, with 12 bases between. The CDR3 DNA reads as TGTGCCAGCAGCCCTTCGGGGACTAGCACAGATACGCAGTATTTT. Protein product: CASSPSGTSTDTQYF.

This sequence joins TRBV5-4 and TRBJ1-2, with a possible D match to TRBD1 (6 bases). Germline assignment: CDR1 SGHNT and CDR2 YYREEE (reference sequence). Trimming took off 4 bases at V and 6 bases at J, with 16 bases between the two ends. This CDR3 is built from 14 residues. In DNA, the CDR3 is TGTGCCAGCAGCACCCGACAGGTAACCCATGGCTACACCTTC. This translates into CASSTRQVTHGYTF.

A few counts support this clone. The rearrangement joins TRBV19 to TRBJ2-1; unclear D gene. V was pared by 5 bases and J by 13 bases, with 15 bases between. In germline, CDR1 is LNHDA, CDR2 SQIVND (reference sequence). This CDR3 is 12 amino acids long. CDR3 sequence: CASSPRAAQQFF. The CDR3, as DNA: TGTGCCAGTAGTCCCCGGGCAGCCCAACAGTTCTTC.

V gene TRBV5-4 combines with J gene TRBJ2-3; D unresolved. The CDR3 is 13 amino acids. Trimming removed 4 bases at V and 5 bases at J, with 11 bases between. Germline CDR1 reads SGHNT; CDR2 reads YYREEE (reference sequence). The CDR3 is CASSPLLGDTQYF. In DNA, the CDR3 is TGTGCCAGCAGCCCTCTTCTCGGAGATACGCAGTATTTT.

The rearrangement uses TRBV15 and TRBJ1-6, with D possibly being TRBD1 (6 bases). This CDR3 comprises 13 residues. Trimming took off 0 bases at V and 16 bases at J, with 13 bases between the two ends. Germline V gene data show CDR1 as LNHNV and CDR2 as YYDKDF (reference sequence). The CDR3 sequence: CATSRDLPTGLHF. As DNA, the CDR3 is TGTGCCACCAGCAGAGATCTCCCGACAGGTCTCCACTTT.

V is TRBV5-1 and J is TRBJ2-3; no firm D call. CDR1 SGHRS and CDR2 YFSETQ come from the germline V gene. The CDR3 is made up of 16 amino acids. Trimming took 5 bases from V and 0 from J, leaving 16 bases between them. CDR3 residues: CASRYGLPGSTDTQYF. CDR3 DNA sequence: TGCGCCAGCAGGTACGGTCTCCCGGGTAGCACAGATACGCAGTATTTT.

The rearrangement joins TRBV15 to TRBJ2-7; 8 positions agree with TRBD2. This CDR3 is 13 amino acids long. V lost 6 bases and J lost 6; bases outside the gene matches: 7. CDR1 and CDR2 (germline): LNHNV, YYDKDF (reference sequence). The CDR3 here is CATRGLGVPEQYF. Written as DNA, the CDR3 is TGTGCCACCAGGGGACTAGGTGTCCCCGAGCAGTACTTC.